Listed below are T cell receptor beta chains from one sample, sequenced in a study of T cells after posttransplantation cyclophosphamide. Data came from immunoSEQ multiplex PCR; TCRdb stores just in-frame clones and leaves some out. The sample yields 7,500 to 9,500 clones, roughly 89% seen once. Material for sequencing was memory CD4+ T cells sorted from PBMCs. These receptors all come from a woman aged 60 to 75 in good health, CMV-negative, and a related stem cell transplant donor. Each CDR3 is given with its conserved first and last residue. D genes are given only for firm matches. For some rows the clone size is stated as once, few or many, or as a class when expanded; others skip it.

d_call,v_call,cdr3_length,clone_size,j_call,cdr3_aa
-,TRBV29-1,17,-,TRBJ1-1,CSARGGAGGGSNTEAFF
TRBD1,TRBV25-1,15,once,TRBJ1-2,CASRDRVVGDYGYTF
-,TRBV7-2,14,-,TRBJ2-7,CASSSTTPSYEQYF
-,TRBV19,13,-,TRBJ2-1,CASRSPPYNEQFF
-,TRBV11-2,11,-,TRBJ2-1,CASSGTIEQFF
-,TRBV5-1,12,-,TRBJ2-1,CANLTIYNEQFF
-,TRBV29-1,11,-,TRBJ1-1,CSVEGGTEAFF
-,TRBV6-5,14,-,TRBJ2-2,CASSYTRGAGELFF
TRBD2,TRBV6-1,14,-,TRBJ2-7,CASSVLGAGGEQYF
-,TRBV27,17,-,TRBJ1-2,CASSPSPGRGRYYGYTF
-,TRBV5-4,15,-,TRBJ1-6,CASSSPGQNNSPLHF
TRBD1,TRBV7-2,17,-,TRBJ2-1,CASSLALAQGAYNEQFF
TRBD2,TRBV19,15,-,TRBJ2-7,CASSIQGLAGAEQYF
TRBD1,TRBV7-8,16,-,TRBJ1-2,CASSPRDRGLSDGYTF
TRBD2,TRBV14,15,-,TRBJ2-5,CASSQELAGTETQYF
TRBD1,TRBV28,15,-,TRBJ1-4,CASSTNRGGYEKLFF
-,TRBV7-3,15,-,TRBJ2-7,CASRPRDLSSYEQYF
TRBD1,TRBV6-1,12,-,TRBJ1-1,CASRTGTTEAFF